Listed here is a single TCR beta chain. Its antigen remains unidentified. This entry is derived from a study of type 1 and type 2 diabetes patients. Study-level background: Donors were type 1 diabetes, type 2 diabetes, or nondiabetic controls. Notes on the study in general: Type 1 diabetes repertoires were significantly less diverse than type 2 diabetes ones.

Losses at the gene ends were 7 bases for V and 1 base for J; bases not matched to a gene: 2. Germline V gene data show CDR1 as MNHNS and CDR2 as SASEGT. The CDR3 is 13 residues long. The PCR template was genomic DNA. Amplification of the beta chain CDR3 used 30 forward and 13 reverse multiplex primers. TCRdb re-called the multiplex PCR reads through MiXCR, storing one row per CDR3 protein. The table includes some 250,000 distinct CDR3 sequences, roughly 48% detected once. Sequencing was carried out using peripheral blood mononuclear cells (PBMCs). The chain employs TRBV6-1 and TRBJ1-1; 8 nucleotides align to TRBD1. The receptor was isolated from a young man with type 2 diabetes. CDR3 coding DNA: TGTGCCAGCAAGGACAGGGAGAACACTGAAGCTTTCTTT. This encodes CASKDRENTEAFF.